The T cell receptor (beta chain) under discussion was sequenced for a study of breast tumors, draining lymph nodes, adjacent tissues. Whole-study results and caveats: The data were judged consistent with most tumor T cells coming from lymph node and expanding in tumor. Luminal-like breast cancer showed significantly greater tumor-nontumor repertoire similarity than basal-like breast cancer did. The lymph node origin of tumor T cells was framed as consistent with a hypothesis, not demonstrated. Tumors had less TCR diversity than lymph nodes, more than nontumor tissue.

With respect to this clonotype: Its antigen remains unknown.

TCRdb re-called the multiplex PCR reads through MiXCR, storing one row per CDR3 protein. The sample has approximately 250,000 distinct CDR3 sequences; less than 35% are singletons. Samples came from axillary lymph nodes draining the breast cancer. The TCR originated in a female donor with breast cancer. Some clones in this sample may be carry-over from other donors' samples. Sequenced: axillary lymph node tissue.

CDR3 amino acids: CSLGWNTGELFF. The CDR3 coding sequence is TGCAGCTTAGGTTGGAACACCGGGGAGCTGTTTTTT. The chain carries TRBV29-1 and TRBJ2-2; no firm D call. The CDR3 loop spans 12 amino acids. Germline-derived CDR1 and CDR2 are SQVTM and ANQGSEA. Trimming cost V 8 bases and J 1 base, with 8 bases left between them.